This passage covers 19 T cell receptor beta chains from one sample sequenced in a study of T cell responses to AZD1222 COVID-19 vaccine. Assay: immunoSEQ multiplex PCR; the TCRdb copy retains only in-frame clones and omits some. The table includes over 90,000 clones, approximately 90% detected once. The sequenced sample was peripheral blood, obtained on day 0 of AZD1222 vaccination. The origin of the receptors is an adult in good health.

The CDR3 protein is CASSFEQSTEAFF. The CDR3 region has the DNA TGTGCCAGCAGTTTCGAACAGAGCACTGAAGCTTTCTTT. The genes are TRBV12-3 or TRBV12-4 and TRBJ1-1; D is undetermined. V lost 3 bases and J 4 bases, leaving 9 bases between the germline ends. The CDR3 is made up of 13 amino acids.

This clone was detected only a few times. The chain joins TRBV6-5 to TRBJ1-4, with unresolved D. The CDR3 has 15 residues. The V gene lost 2 bases and the J gene lost 0 bases, with 7 bases spanning the gap. The germline V gene has CDR1 MNHEY and CDR2 SVGAGI. CDR3 DNA sequence: TGTGCCAGCAGTTACCCGGCAGCAACTAATGAAAAACTGTTTTTT. As protein: CASSYPAATNEKLFF.

The rearrangement joins TRBV27 to TRBJ2-1; 8 bases align to TRBD2. The CDR3 runs 15 residues. Germline values: CDR1 MNHEY, CDR2 SMNVEV (reference sequence). V was pared by 7 bases and J by 3 bases, with 8 bases of the junction left unmatched. The CDR3 sequence: CASTKASGSYNEQFF. The DNA for the CDR3 is TGTGCCAGCACCAAAGCCAGCGGGAGCTACAATGAGCAGTTCTTC.

The gene calls are TRBV3-1 (or the pseudogene TRBV3-2) and TRBJ2-3; a weak D match, TRBD2 (6 bases). With 3 bases removed from V and 2 bases from J, the gap between germline ends came to 18 bases. Germline CDR1 is LGHDT and CDR2 is YNNKEL (reference sequence). The CDR3 has 17 amino acids. The CDR3 coding sequence is TGTGCCAGCAGCCAGGCCGTGGGGGGATTCTCCACAGATACGCAGTATTTT. Its translation: CASSQAVGGFSTDTQYF.

This chain uses TRBV6-5 with TRBJ1-2; 9 bases map to TRBD1. The germline gives CDR1 MNHEY, CDR2 SVGAGI. The CDR3 spans 16 residues. The trim removed 0 bases at V and 5 bases at J, leaving 7 bases unmatched. DNA for the CDR3: TGTGCCAGCAGTTACTCGACCGGGGACAGGGCTTATGGCTACACCTTC. It specifies CASSYSTGDRAYGYTF.

The J gene is TRBJ2-1, the V gene TRBV5-1; D gene ambiguous. This CDR3 contains 15 residues. The germline gives CDR1 SGHRS, CDR2 YFSETQ. Trimming shortened V by 2 bases and J by 6 bases, and 15 bases separated the two germline ends. The CDR3 protein is CASSLVQSIINEQFF. CDR3 DNA sequence: TGCGCCAGCAGCTTAGTACAGTCTATCATCAATGAGCAGTTCTTC.

The table lists this clone with a count of one. The chain employs TRBV7-3 and TRBJ2-3; TRBD1 is a possible D gene (6 bases). Trimming took off 1 base at V and 3 bases at J, with 8 bases between the two ends. The germline CDR1 and CDR2 sequences are SGHTA and FQGTGA. The CDR3 covers 14 residues. The CDR3 DNA reads as TGTGCCAGCAGCTTAATAGGGGGAACAGATACGCAGTATTTT. Translating it yields CASSLIGGTDTQYF.

CDR3 coding DNA: TGTGCCAGCAGACATACTACCCTGGACTCTAATGGCTACACCTTC. Its translation: CASRHTTLDSNGYTF. The J gene is TRBJ1-2, the V gene TRBV28; D is uncertain. Germline V gene data show CDR1 as MDHEN and CDR2 as SYDVKM. This CDR3 region has 15 residues. V lost 6 bases and J lost 6, with 20 bases in between.

J is TRBJ1-6 and V is TRBV6-2 or TRBV6-3, with D uncertain. Germline V lookup: CDR1 MNHEY, CDR2 SVGEGT. V lost 3 bases and J lost 7, with 10 bases in between. This CDR3 has 14 residues. This chain's CDR3 is CASSYPEWNSPLHF. DNA for the CDR3: TGTGCCAGCAGTTATCCTGAGTGGAATTCACCCCTCCACTTT.

This clone appeared once. Compared with germline, one end of the junction differs, possibly owing to a read error. This rearrangement joins TRBV3-1 (or the pseudogene TRBV3-2) to TRBJ2-7, with D perhaps TRBD2 (5 bases). Germline CDR1 reads LGHDT; CDR2 reads YNNKEL (reference sequence). The CDR3 covers 13 residues. DNA of the CDR3: TGTGCCAGCAGCCAAGATCATAGGCGGGCCCTGTCTTTC. It translates to CASSQDHRRALSF.

J is TRBJ1-5 and V is TRBV6-6, with D possibly matching TRBD1 (5 bases). Trimming pared 6 bases from V and 3 bases from J, leaving 12 bases between. CDR1 and CDR2 from the germline V gene are MNHNY and SVGAGI (reference sequence). The CDR3 extends over 14 amino acids. The CDR3 nucleotides read TGTGCCAGCAGCAACCGACAGACCAATCAGCCCCAGCATTTT. Protein product: CASSNRQTNQPQHF.

This chain joins TRBV29-1 and TRBJ2-3; TRBD1 aligns across 7 bases. The V gene's germline CDR1 is SQVTM and CDR2 ANQGSEA. V shed 0 bases, J shed 5 bases, and the junction held 5 bases outside the gene matches. The CDR3 spans 14 residues. CDR3 loop: CSVEDGAGGDTQYF. The CDR3 DNA is TGCAGCGTTGAAGACGGGGCAGGGGGAGATACGCAGTATTTT.

The rearrangement uses TRBV5-6 and TRBJ2-5, with 10 bases aligning to TRBD1. V gave up 0 bases and J gave up 4 bases; unmatched junction bases: 3. CDR3 length: 15 residues. The germline CDR1 and CDR2 sequences are SGHDT and YYEEEE. DNA of the CDR3: TGTGCCAGCAGCTTGGTAGGGACAGGGGTAGAGACCCAGTACTTC. Protein sequence: CASSLVGTGVETQYF.

The V call is TRBV28, the J call TRBJ2-7; D gene ambiguous. Germline V CDR1 and CDR2: MDHEN, SYDVKM. The length of the CDR3 is 15 residues. V was pared by 5 bases and J by 5 bases, with 19 bases between. The CDR3 sequence: CASSPLGPPRNEQYF. DNA of the CDR3: TGTGCCAGCAGTCCTTTAGGCCCACCTCGGAACGAGCAGTACTTC.

This clone was observed a single time. CDR3 bases: TGCGCCAGCAGCCCTGGGTTGGGGGCCTATGGCTACACCTTC. Translated: CASSPGLGAYGYTF. The chain is built from TRBV5-1 and TRBJ1-2; possibly TRBD1 for D (6 bases). Germline V CDR1 and CDR2: SGHRS, YFSETQ. Trimming took off 4 bases at V and 4 bases at J, with 14 bases between the two ends. CDR3 length: 14 residues. Combining the CDR3 with reference TRBV5-1 and TRBJ1-2 gives the whole variable domain KAGVTQTPRYLIKTRGQQVTLSCSPISGHRSVSWYQQTPGQGLQFLFEYFSETQRNKGNFPGRFSGRQFSNSRSEMNVSTLELGDSALYLCASSPGLGAYGYTFGSGTRLTVV.

This clone was seen only once. The gene calls are TRBV7-2 and TRBJ2-5; TRBD1 matches at 7 bases. The CDR3 runs 13 residues. Germline V gives CDR1 SGHTA, CDR2 FQGNSA. CDR3 in amino acids: CASRQGSLETQYF. In nucleotides, the CDR3 is TGTGCGTCTCGACAGGGTTCTTTAGAGACCCAGTACTTC.

The chain couples TRBV7-2 to TRBJ2-5; 8 bases match TRBD2. The germline CDR1 and CDR2 sequences are SGHTA and FQGNSA. V shed 4 bases and J 2 bases; nucleotides not matched to a gene: 6. The CDR3 length is 15 residues. CDR3 nucleotides: TGTGCCAGCAGCTCCGGACTAGCAGCTCAAGAGACCCAGTACTTC. Protein sequence: CASSSGLAAQETQYF.

This clone occurred a few times. The chain is built from TRBV30 and TRBJ1-1; D perhaps matches TRBD1 (6 bases). Trimming removed 3 bases from V and 0 bases from J, with 11 bases in between. The CDR3 has 14 residues. The germline gives CDR1 GTSNPN, CDR2 SVGIG (reference sequence). The CDR3, as DNA: TGTGCCTGGAGGAGGACAGATTTGAACACTGAAGCTTTCTTT. It is translated as CAWRRTDLNTEAFF.

This sequence joins TRBV29-1 and TRBJ2-7, with TRBD1 matching 8 bases. The CDR3 contains 11 residues. Trimming took 4 bases from V and 4 from J; bases not matched to a gene: 0. Looked up from germline, CDR1 is SQVTM and CDR2 is ANQGSEA. CDR3: CSVGDRYEQYF. In DNA, the CDR3 is TGCAGCGTTGGGGACAGGTACGAGCAGTACTTC.